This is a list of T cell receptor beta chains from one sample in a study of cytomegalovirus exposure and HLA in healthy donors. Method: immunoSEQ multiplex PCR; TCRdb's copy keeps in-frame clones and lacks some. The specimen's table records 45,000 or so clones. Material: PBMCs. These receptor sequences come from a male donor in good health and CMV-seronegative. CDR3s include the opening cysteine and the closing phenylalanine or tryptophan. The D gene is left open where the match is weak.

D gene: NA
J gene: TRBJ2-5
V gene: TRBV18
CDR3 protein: CASSPGQGGQYF
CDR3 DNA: TGTGCCAGCTCACCGGGACAAGGTGGGCAGTACTTC

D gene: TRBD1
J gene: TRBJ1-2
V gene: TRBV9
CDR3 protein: CASSVGQGLFGYTF
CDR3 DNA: TGTGCCAGCAGCGTAGGACAGGGCCTATTTGGCTACACCTTC

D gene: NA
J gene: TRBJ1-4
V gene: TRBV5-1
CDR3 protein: CASSLGASQGEKLFF
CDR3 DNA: TGCGCCAGCAGCTTGGGAGCCAGCCAGGGCGAAAAACTGTTTTTT

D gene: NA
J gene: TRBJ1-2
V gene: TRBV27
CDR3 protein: CASSPSGVPLTYTF
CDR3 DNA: TGTGCCAGCAGTCCCTCGGGGGTGCCCCTTACCTACACCTTC

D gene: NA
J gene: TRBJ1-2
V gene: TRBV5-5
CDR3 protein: CASSLVAGANYGYTF
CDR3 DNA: TGTGCCAGCAGCTTGGTGGCAGGCGCTAACTATGGCTACACCTTC

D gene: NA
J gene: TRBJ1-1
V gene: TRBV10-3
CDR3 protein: CAISEPEDSRKRNTEAFF
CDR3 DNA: TGTGCCATCAGTGAGCCCGAAGACAGTCGAAAAAGGAACACTGAAGCTTTCTTT

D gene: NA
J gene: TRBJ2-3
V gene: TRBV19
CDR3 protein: CASSSFFVLAQGDTQYF
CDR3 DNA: TGTGCCAGTAGTTCCTTTTTCGTACTAGCCCAGGGAGATACGCAGTATTTT

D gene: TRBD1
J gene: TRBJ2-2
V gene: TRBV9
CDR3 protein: CASSLTDRATTGELFF
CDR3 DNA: TGTGCCAGCAGCCTAACCGACAGGGCCACCACCGGGGAGCTGTTTTTT

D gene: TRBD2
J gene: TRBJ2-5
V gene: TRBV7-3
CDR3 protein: CASSAGLAVGETQYF
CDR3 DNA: TGTGCCAGCAGCGCCGGACTAGCGGTGGGGGAGACCCAGTACTTC

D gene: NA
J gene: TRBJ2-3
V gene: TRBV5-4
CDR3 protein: CASSADGVSTDTQYF
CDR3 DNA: TGTGCCAGCAGCGCGGACGGGGTTAGCACAGATACGCAGTATTTT

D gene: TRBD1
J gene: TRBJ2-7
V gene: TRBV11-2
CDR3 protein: CASSLVGTGYEQYF
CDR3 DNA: TGTGCCAGCAGCTTAGTAGGGACAGGGTACGAGCAGTACTTC

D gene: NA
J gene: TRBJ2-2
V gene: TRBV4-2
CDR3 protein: CASSLLLDYTGELFF
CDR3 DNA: TGTGCCAGCAGCCTACTCCTAGACTACACCGGGGAGCTGTTTTTT

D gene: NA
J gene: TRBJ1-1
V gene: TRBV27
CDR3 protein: CASSLSPHRDRLATEAFF
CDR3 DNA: TGTGCCAGCAGTTTATCCCCCCACAGGGACCGATTAGCAACTGAAGCTTTCTTT

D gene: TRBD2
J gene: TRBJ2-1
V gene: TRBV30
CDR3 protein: CALLASGRAGEQFF
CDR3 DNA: TGTGCCTTACTTGCTAGCGGCCGGGCGGGAGAGCAGTTCTTC

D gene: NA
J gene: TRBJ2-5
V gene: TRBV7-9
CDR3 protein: CASSPQETQYF
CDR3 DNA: TGTGCCAGCAGCCCACAAGAGACCCAGTACTTC

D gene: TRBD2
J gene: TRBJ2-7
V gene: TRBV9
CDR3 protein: CASSLHVARLPFPTSGASYEQYF
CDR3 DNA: TGTGCCAGCAGCCTCCACGTAGCCCGCCTTCCATTTCCGACTAGCGGGGCATCCTACGAGCAGTACTTC

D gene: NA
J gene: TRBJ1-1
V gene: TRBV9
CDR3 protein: CASSGQGYTEAFF
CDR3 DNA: TGTGCCAGCAGCGGGCAGGGGTACACTGAAGCTTTCTTT

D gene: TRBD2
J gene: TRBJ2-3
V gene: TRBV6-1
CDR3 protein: CASSAGLDTDTQYF
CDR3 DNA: TGTGCCAGCAGCGCCGGACTAGACACAGATACGCAGTATTTT

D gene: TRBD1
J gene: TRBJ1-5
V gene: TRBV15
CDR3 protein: CATSSEDRGHQPQHF
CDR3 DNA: TGTGCCACCAGCAGCGAAGACAGGGGTCATCAGCCCCAGCATTTT

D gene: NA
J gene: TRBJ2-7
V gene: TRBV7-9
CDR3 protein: CASSLSRVYDEQYF
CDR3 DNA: TGTGCCAGCAGCCTCAGCAGGGTGTATGACGAGCAGTACTTC

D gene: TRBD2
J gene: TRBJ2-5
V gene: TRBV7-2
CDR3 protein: CASSFSVAGRGETQYF
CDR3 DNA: TGTGCCAGCAGCTTTAGTGTAGCGGGGAGAGGGGAGACCCAGTACTTC

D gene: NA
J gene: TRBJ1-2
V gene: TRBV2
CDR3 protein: CASSEFGGYGYTF
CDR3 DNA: TGTGCCAGCAGTGAATTCGGTGGCTATGGCTACACCTTC

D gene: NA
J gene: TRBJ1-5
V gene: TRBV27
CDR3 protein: CASRGIGNQPQHF
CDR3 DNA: TGTGCCAGCCGGGGGATAGGCAATCAGCCCCAGCATTTT

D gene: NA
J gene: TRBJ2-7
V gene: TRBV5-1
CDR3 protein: CASSLGGVPAYEQYF
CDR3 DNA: TGCGCCAGCAGCTTGGGGGGAGTCCCTGCCTACGAGCAGTACTTC

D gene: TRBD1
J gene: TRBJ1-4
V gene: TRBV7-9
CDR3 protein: CASSSGTGNEKLFF
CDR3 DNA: TGTGCCAGCAGCTCCGGGACAGGAAATGAAAAACTGTTTTTT

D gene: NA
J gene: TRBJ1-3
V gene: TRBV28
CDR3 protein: CASTSLRTRFGNTIYF
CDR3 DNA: TGTGCCAGCACCTCCCTCCGGACTCGCTTCGGAAACACCATATATTTT

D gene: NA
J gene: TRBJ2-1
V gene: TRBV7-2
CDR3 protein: CASSQQRRSYNEQFF
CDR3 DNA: TGTGCCAGCTCCCAGCAGCGGAGATCCTACAATGAGCAGTTCTTC

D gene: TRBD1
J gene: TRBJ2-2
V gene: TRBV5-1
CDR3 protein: CASSNRGSGTGELFF
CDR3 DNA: TGCGCCAGCAGCAACAGGGGATCGGGCACCGGGGAGCTGTTTTTT

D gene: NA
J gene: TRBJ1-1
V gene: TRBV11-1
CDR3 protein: CASSPRTVNTEAFF
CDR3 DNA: TGTGCCAGCAGCCCGAGGACAGTGAACACTGAAGCTTTCTTT

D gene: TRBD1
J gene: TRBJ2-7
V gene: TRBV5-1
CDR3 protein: CASSLLRQGYEQYF
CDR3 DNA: TGCGCCAGCAGCCTCCTCAGACAGGGCTACGAGCAGTACTTC

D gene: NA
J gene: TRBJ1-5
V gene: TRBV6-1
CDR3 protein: CASSELQGSNQPQHF
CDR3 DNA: TGTGCCAGCAGTGAGTTACAGGGAAGCAATCAGCCCCAGCATTTT

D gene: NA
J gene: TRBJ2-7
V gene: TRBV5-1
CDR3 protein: CASSLGLREQYF
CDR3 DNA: TGCGCCAGCAGCTTGGGTCTGCGCGAGCAGTACTTC

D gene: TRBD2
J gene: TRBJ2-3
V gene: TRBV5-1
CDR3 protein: CATHRGGSGDTQYF
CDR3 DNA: TGCGCCACCCACCGGGGCGGGAGCGGAGATACGCAGTATTTT